The clone carrying this T cell receptor beta chain was counted only a few times. Antigen specificity is unknown. TCRdb processed the RT-PCR reads anew with MiXCR; each CDR3 protein has one entry. Of hundreds of thousands of distinct CDR3 sequences in the sample, roughly 14% were seen once. This entry is derived from a study of response to subunit inactivated influenza vaccine. Trimming pared 5 bases from V and 8 bases from J, leaving 9 bases between. The CDR3 extends over 11 amino acids. In germline, CDR1 is SEHNR, CDR2 FQNEAQ (reference sequence). Points from the study as a whole: Authors suggested that a seasonal influenza vaccination recruits few new T cells each time.

The V gene is TRBV7-9, the J gene TRBJ2-5; D is unresolved. The TCR sequence derives from a man between 45 and 60 years old who received an inactivated influenza vaccine. The sequences come from PBMCs from blood, collected 11 to 12 days after vaccination. In DNA form, the CDR3 reads TGTGCCAGCAGCCCCGACGCAACCCAGTACTTC. Translating it yields CASSPDATQYF.